Reported below is one TCR beta chain. Its target is unknown. Method: immunoSEQ multiplex PCR; TCRdb's copy keeps in-frame clones and lacks some. The sample has approximately 11,000 clones; around 84% are singletons. This entry comes from a study of stem cell transplantation in POMP-related autoinflammatory disease. Overall study context: Defective thymoproteasomes were hypothesized to impair CD8+ T-cell positive selection. CD8+ T cells were low and CD4+ cells naive-skewed before transplant.

CDR3 length equals 15 residues. V was clipped by 6 bases and J by 5 bases; unmatched bases: 9. Germline V gene sequence: CDR1 LNHDA, CDR2 SQIVND (reference sequence). Findings and limits, study-wide: Across all analyzed T-cell subsets, patients with PRAID tended toward reduced diversity and increased clonality. Unique TRB V-J gene pairings were limited in number in patients with PRAID.

Prominent immunodeficiency with autoinflammation defined PRAID. Source: CD8+ T cells from PBMCs, taken before stem cell transplantation. The TCR originated in a human donor with POMP-related autoinflammation and immune dysregulation (PRAID). This rearrangement joins TRBV19 to TRBJ1-5; 8 nucleotides match TRBD1. The CDR3 reads CASRYRTGPDQPQHF. As DNA, the CDR3 is TGTGCCAGTAGATACCGGACAGGGCCGGATCAGCCCCAGCATTTT.